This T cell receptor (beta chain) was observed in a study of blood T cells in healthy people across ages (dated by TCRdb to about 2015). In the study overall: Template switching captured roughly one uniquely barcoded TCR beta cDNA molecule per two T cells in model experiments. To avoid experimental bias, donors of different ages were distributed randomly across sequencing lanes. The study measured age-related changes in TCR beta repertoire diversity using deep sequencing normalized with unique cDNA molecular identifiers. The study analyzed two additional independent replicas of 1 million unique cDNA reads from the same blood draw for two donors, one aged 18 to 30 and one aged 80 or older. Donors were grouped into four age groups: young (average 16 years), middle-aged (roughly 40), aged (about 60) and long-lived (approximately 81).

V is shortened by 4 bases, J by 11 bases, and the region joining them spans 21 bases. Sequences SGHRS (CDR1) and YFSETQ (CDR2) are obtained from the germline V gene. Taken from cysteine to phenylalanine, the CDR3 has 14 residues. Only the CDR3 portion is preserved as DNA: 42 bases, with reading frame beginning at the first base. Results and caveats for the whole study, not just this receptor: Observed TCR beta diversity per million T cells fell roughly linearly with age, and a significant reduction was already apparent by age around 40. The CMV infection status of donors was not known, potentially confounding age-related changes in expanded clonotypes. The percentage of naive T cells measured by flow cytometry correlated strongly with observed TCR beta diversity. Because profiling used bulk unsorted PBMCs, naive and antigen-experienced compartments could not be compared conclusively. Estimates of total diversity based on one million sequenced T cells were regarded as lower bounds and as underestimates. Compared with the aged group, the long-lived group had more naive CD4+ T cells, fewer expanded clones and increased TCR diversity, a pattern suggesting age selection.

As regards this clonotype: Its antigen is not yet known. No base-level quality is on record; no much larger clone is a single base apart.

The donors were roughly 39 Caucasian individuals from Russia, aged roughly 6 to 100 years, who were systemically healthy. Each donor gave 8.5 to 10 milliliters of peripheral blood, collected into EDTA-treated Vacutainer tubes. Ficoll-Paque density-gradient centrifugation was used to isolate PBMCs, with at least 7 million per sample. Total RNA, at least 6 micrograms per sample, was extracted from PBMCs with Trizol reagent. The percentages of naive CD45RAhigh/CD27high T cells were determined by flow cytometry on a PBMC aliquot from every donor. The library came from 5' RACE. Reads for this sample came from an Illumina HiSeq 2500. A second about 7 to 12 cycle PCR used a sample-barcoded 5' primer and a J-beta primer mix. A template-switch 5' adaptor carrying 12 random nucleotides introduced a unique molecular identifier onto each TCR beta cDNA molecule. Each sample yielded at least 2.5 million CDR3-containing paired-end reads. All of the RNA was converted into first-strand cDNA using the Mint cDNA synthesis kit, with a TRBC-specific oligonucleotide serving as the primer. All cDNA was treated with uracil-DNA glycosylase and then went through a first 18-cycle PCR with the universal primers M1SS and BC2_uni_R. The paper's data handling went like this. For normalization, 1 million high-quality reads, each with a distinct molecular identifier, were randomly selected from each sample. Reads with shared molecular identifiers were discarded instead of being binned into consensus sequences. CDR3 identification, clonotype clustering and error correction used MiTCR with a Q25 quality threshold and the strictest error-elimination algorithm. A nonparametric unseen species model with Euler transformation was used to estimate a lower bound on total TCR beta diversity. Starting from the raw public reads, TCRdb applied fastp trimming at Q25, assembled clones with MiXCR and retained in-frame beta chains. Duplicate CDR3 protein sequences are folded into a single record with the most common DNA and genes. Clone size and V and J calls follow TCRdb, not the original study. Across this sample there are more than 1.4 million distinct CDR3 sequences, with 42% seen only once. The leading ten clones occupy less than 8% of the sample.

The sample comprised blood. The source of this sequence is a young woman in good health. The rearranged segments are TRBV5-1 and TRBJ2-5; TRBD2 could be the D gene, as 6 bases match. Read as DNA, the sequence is TGCGCCAGCAGCGGGCCTAGCGTTTACAATGAGCAGTACTTC. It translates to CASSGPSVYNEQYF.